The 25 T cell receptor beta chains below all came from one sample that was sequenced in a study of shared clonotypes between healthy human individuals. Repertoires were generated with immunoSEQ multiplex PCR, while TCRdb's copy carries only in-frame clones and drops some. The sample lists 2 million to 2.5 million clones; approximately 90% were seen once. The material sequenced was naive CD4+ T cells from PBMCs. The subset is: CD45RA+ positively selected. The source is a man in his late teens or twenties in good health. Some clones in this sample may be carry-over from other donors' samples.

The chain employs TRBV18 and TRBJ2-2; perhaps TRBD2 as D (5 bases). The CDR3 spans 16 residues. CDR1 is KGHSH, CDR2 LQKENI, per germline. With 6 bases removed from V and 2 bases from J, the gap between germline ends came to 16 bases. CDR3 in DNA: TGTGCCAGCTCTCCGTTGACTACCTTAAACACCGGGGAGCTGTTTTTT. This encodes CASSPLTTLNTGELFF. The entire variable domain, with the rest obtained from reference TRBV18 and TRBJ2-2, is as follows: NAGVMQNPRHLVRRRGQEARLRCSPMKGHSHVYWYRQLPEEGLKFMVYLQKENIIDESGMPKERFSAEFPKEGPSILRIQQVVRGDSAAYFCASSPLTTLNTGELFFGEGSRLTVL.

This clone was observed a handful of times. This sample includes further DNA sequences coding for the same CDR3. V usage is TRBV14 and J usage is TRBJ1-3; no clear D gene. V lost 4 bases, J lost 1 base, and 2 bases lay in between. The CDR3 spans 12 residues. CDR1 and CDR2 from the germline V gene are SGHDN and FVKESK. Here the CDR3 reads CASSLSGNTIYF. CDR3 in DNA: TGTGCCAGCAGCCTGTCTGGAAACACCATATATTTT.

Comments on this clone: The sample holds other DNA sequences that translate to the same CDR3. The chain couples TRBV2 to TRBJ1-2, with D tentatively TRBD1 (5 bases). The germline V gene encodes CDR1 SNHLY and CDR2 FYNNEI. With 5 bases removed from V and 1 base from J, the gap between germline ends came to 8 bases. CDR3 length: 13 residues. The CDR3 loop reads CASSRDSNYGYTF. The CDR3 DNA follows: TGTGCCAGCAGTCGAGACAGTAACTATGGCTACACCTTC.

This clone was detected only once. J is TRBJ2-7 and V is TRBV5-1; TRBD2 matches at 13 bases. V trimming: 5 bases; J trimming: 6 bases; junction bases outside the gene matches: 11. The CDR3 consists of 16 residues. Germline CDR1 reads SGHRS; CDR2 reads YFSETQ. CDR3 residues: CASSSGLAGDFSEQYF. Written as DNA, the CDR3 is TGCGCCAGCAGTTCCGGACTAGCGGGAGATTTCTCCGAGCAGTACTTC. The full variable domain, with the rest looked up from reference TRBV5-1 and TRBJ2-7, is KAGVTQTPRYLIKTRGQQVTLSCSPISGHRSVSWYQQTPGQGLQFLFEYFSETQRNKGNFPGRFSGRQFSNSRSEMNVSTLELGDSALYLCASSSGLAGDFSEQYFGPGTRLTVT.

The chain recombines TRBV7-9 with TRBJ1-2; 7 positions match TRBD1. The CDR3 sequence is 14 residues long. In germline, CDR1 is SEHNR, CDR2 FQNEAQ (reference sequence). The ends lost 5 bases at V and 8 bases at J; junction bases unmatched: 11. The CDR3 coding sequence is TGTGCCAGCAGCCGCGATCGGGACAGTCAAGGCTACACCTTC. Its protein is CASSRDRDSQGYTF.

The chain employs TRBV5-4 and TRBJ2-7; perhaps TRBD1 as D (6 bases). CDR1 is SGHNT, CDR2 YYREEE, per germline (reference sequence). This CDR3 contains 15 residues. V was cut by 4 bases and J by 0 bases, with 14 bases left in between. CDR3 nucleotide sequence: TGTGCCAGCAGCGCCTCACAGGGAAGCTCCTACGAGCAGTACTTC. Protein: CASSASQGSSYEQYF.

V is TRBV18 and J is TRBJ2-7; 16 bases match TRBD2. Germline lookup yields CDR1 KGHSH and CDR2 LQKENI. The V gene end was trimmed by 3 bases and the J gene end by 5 bases; junction bases not matched to a gene: 7. The CDR3 totals 17 residues. CDR3 sequence (DNA): TGTGCCAGCTCACCGGGACTAGCGGGAGGGCCGAGGAACGAGCAGTACTTC. As protein: CASSPGLAGGPRNEQYF.

Remarks on this clone: Because it lacks the conserved phenylalanine or tryptophan at the end, this CDR3 is likely a read error. Because the CDR3's place on the DNA is in doubt, the DNA is left out and the CDR3 is given as listed by TCRdb. This chain connects TRBV5-1 to TRBJ2-7; TRBD2, as called in the table, went unchecked against the DNA. 19 amino acids form the CDR3, both terminal residues included. CDR1 SGHRS and CDR2 YFSETQ come from the germline V gene. The CDR3 loop is CASSLADLRGRALRAVLLR.

This chain links TRBV5-4 with TRBJ2-1; 7 nucleotides match TRBD2. The trim removed 6 bases at V and 6 bases at J, leaving 9 bases unmatched. Germline CDR1 and CDR2: SGHNT and YYREEE (reference sequence). The CDR3 totals 14 residues. The CDR3 DNA reads as TGTGCCAGCAAGCAGGCCAGGGAGGGCAATGAGCAGTTCTTC. It encodes CASKQAREGNEQFF.

The chain links TRBV10-2 to TRBJ2-7; D remains ambiguous. The CDR3 loop spans 11 amino acids. Germline V CDR1 and CDR2: WSHSY, SAAADI. V was shortened by 1 base and J by 5 bases, with 3 bases between the two germline ends. The CDR3, as DNA: TGCGCCAGCAGTGAGTACCACGAGCAGTACTTC. Translated, it gives CASSEYHEQYF.

The rearrangement uses TRBV9 and TRBJ2-5; 11 positions match TRBD2. Germline CDR1 and CDR2: SGDLS and YYNGEE. The V and J ends lost 4 bases and 0 bases, in that order; junction bases with no gene match: 5. The CDR3 has 16 amino acids. CDR3 sequence: CASSLSGRGYQETQYF. As DNA, the CDR3 is TGTGCCAGCAGCCTTAGCGGGAGGGGGTACCAAGAGACCCAGTACTTC. Filled out from reference TRBV9 and TRBJ2-5, the complete variable domain reads DSGVTQTPKHLITATGQRVTLRCSPRSGDLSVYWYQQSLDQGLQFLIQYYNGEERAKGNILERFSAQQFPDLHSELNLSSLELGDSALYFCASSLSGRGYQETQYFGPGTRLLVL.

The chain joins TRBV5-1 to TRBJ2-7; the D call may be TRBD1 or TRBD2 (5 bases each). Trimming took off 4 bases at V and 7 bases at J, with 21 bases between the two ends. Germline CDR1 SGHRS, CDR2 YFSETQ. This CDR3 spans 15 amino acids. CDR3 amino acids: CASSLRDGGLVEQYF. The CDR3 DNA sequence: TGCGCCAGCAGCCTCCGGGACGGAGGCCTCGTGGAGCAGTACTTC. Together with reference TRBV5-1 and TRBJ2-7, the CDR3 gives the full variable domain: KAGVTQTPRYLIKTRGQQVTLSCSPISGHRSVSWYQQTPGQGLQFLFEYFSETQRNKGNFPGRFSGRQFSNSRSEMNVSTLELGDSALYLCASSLRDGGLVEQYFGPGTRLTVT.

This chain links TRBV6-1 with TRBJ1-5; D may be TRBD1 (5 bases). CDR3 length: 15 amino acids. V was pared by 6 bases and J by 7 bases, with 19 bases between. Germline values: CDR1 MNHNS, CDR2 SASEGT. DNA of the CDR3: TGTGCCAGCAGGACCTTGCCAGGGTCGGAGCAGCCCCAGCATTTT. Its translation is CASRTLPGSEQPQHF.

CDR3 bases: TGCAGCCTTAACGGGGATCGGGGCCCATACAATGAGCAGTTCTTC. Translated, it gives CSLNGDRGPYNEQFF. The chain carries TRBV29-1 and TRBJ2-1; the D call may be TRBD1 or TRBD2 (5 bases each). Per germline, CDR1 SQVTM and CDR2 ANQGSEA. The CDR3 is made up of 15 amino acids. V shed 8 bases and J shed 4 bases, with 21 bases lying between them.

On this clone itself: Additional DNA sequences in this sample encode the identical CDR3. V gene TRBV28 combines with J gene TRBJ1-1, with unresolved D. Germline lookup yields CDR1 MDHEN and CDR2 SYDVKM. This CDR3 contains 13 residues. Trimming left V 5 bases short and J 1 base short, with 8 bases between. Here the CDR3 DNA reads TGTGCCAGCAGTCTCCCACGGAACACTGAAGCTTTCTTT. Translated, it gives CASSLPRNTEAFF.

The rearrangement joins TRBV2 to TRBJ1-1; D call uncertain. This CDR3 comprises 10 residues. Germline CDR1 and CDR2: SNHLY and FYNNEI. The V end was cut by 0 bases, the J end by 10 bases, with 3 bases between. The CDR3 nucleotides are TGTGCCAGCAGTGAAGCGGCAGCTTTCTTT. Its translation is CASSEAAAFF.

The V and J genes are TRBV7-6 and TRBJ2-2; tentatively, D is TRBD1 (5 bases). The CDR3 has 15 amino acids. The germline gives CDR1 SGHVS, CDR2 FNYEAQ. V was cut by 5 bases and J by 3 bases, with 13 bases left in between. This chain's CDR3 is CASSPKSQDTGELFF. DNA of the CDR3: TGTGCCAGCAGCCCGAAATCACAGGACACCGGGGAGCTGTTTTTT.

Only a few counts were recorded for this clone. This chain uses TRBV18 with TRBJ1-1; 7 bases fit TRBD1. V shed 2 bases and J 1 base; nucleotides not matched to a gene: 4. The V gene's germline CDR1 is KGHSH and CDR2 LQKENI. This CDR3 contains 15 residues. The CDR3 DNA follows: TGTGCCAGCTCACCAGTTCCAGGGGGGAACACTGAAGCTTTCTTT. It yields the protein CASSPVPGGNTEAFF.

CDR3 in DNA: TGTGCCAGCAGTGAATTGAGTCAGCCCCAGCATTTT. Translated: CASSELSQPQHF. This chain connects TRBV6-1 to TRBJ1-5; the D is unclear. The CDR3 spans 12 residues. V was cut by 2 bases and J by 6 bases, with 5 bases left in between. Germline CDR1 is MNHNS and CDR2 is SASEGT.

This chain links TRBV28 with TRBJ1-2; D might be TRBD1 (5 bases). CDR1 and CDR2 (germline): MDHEN, SYDVKM. The V end was cut by 3 bases, the J end by 6 bases, with 11 bases between. CDR3 length: 13 amino acids. For the CDR3, the DNA is TGTGCCAGCAGTTTTAGTGGGGGAAATGGCTACACCTTC. This gives the protein CASSFSGGNGYTF.

The chain combines TRBV28 with TRBJ2-7; 8 nucleotides line up with TRBD2. With V trimmed by 2 bases and J by 2 bases, 2 bases remained unmatched. The CDR3 length is 14 residues. The germline gives CDR1 MDHEN, CDR2 SYDVKM. In DNA form, the CDR3 reads TGTGCCAGCAGTTTACGGGAGGGCCCCTACGAGCAGTACTTC. It codes for CASSLREGPYEQYF.

This clone was seen just once. Other DNA sequences in the same sample also yield this CDR3. The rearrangement uses TRBV5-1 and TRBJ2-1; possibly TRBD1 for D (7 bases). Trimming cost V 0 bases and J 4 bases, with 11 bases left between them. Germline lookup yields CDR1 SGHRS and CDR2 YFSETQ. The CDR3 consists of 15 residues. The CDR3 protein is CASSLDRGGYNEQFF. The CDR3 bases are TGCGCCAGCAGCTTGGACAGGGGAGGATACAATGAGCAGTTCTTC.

The chain carries TRBV6-1 and TRBJ1-2; D not certain. The CDR3 extends over 14 amino acids. V lost 5 bases and J 3 bases, leaving 13 bases between the germline ends. Germline CDR1 MNHNS, CDR2 SASEGT. DNA for the CDR3: TGTGCCAGCAGTCCTACGGACGGGTACTATGGCTACACCTTC. The encoded protein is CASSPTDGYYGYTF.

The chain links TRBV6-6 to TRBJ2-7; TRBD1 aligns across 7 bases. The V gene's germline CDR1 is MNHNY and CDR2 SVGAGI (reference sequence). J gave up 3 bases and V 5 bases, and 4 bases lay outside the gene matches. CDR3 length equals 13 residues. The CDR3 loop reads CASSKTGVYEQYF. The CDR3 DNA follows: TGTGCCAGCAGTAAAACAGGGGTCTACGAGCAGTACTTC.

The chain is built from TRBV28 and TRBJ2-7; possible D gene TRBD2, 6 bases. The V gene lost 3 bases and the J gene lost 7 bases, with 10 bases spanning the gap. CDR1 and CDR2 (germline): MDHEN, SYDVKM. This CDR3 region has 12 residues. In DNA form, the CDR3 reads TGTGCCAGCAGTTTGCTAGCGAGGGAGCAGTACTTC. It codes for CASSLLAREQYF.